The 7 T cell receptor beta chains below were found in one sample sequenced in a study of neurological immune-mediated disorders. TCRdb called the 5' RACE reads again in MiXCR, with one record for every CDR3 protein. The profile shows approximately 40,000 distinct CDR3 sequences, 10% of them singletons. Sequencing input: PBMCs. The receptor set was obtained from a woman under 40 with HTLV-1-associated myelopathy (HAM/TSP).

This clonotype has a count of ten or more. The chain joins TRBV4-1 to TRBJ1-2, with D uncertain. V lost 0 bases and J 1 base, leaving 9 bases between the germline ends. CDR3 length: 15 residues. The V gene's germline CDR1 is MGHRA and CDR2 YSYEKL. The CDR3 sequence: CASSQDPSGNYGYTF. The CDR3 DNA is TGCGCCAGCAGCCAAGATCCTTCCGGTAACTATGGCTACACCTTC.

Ten or more counts support this clonotype. The V call is TRBV10-3, the J call TRBJ1-4; no reliable D call. The V and J ends lost 1 base and 5 bases respectively, with 11 bases between them. Germline values: CDR1 ENHRY, CDR2 SYGVKD. The CDR3 has 15 amino acids. The CDR3 loop is CAISEWDRPNEKLFF. CDR3 DNA sequence: TGTGCCATCAGTGAGTGGGATCGTCCGAATGAAAAACTGTTTTTT.

In this sample, this clonotype turned up many times. The chain carries TRBV20-1 and TRBJ1-1, with D tentatively TRBD1 (5 bases). The germline gives CDR1 DFQATT, CDR2 SNEGSKA (reference sequence). V was cut by 6 bases and J by 0 bases, with 14 bases left in between. The CDR3 covers 14 residues. In DNA form, the CDR3 reads TGCAGTGCCCTCGTGGGGGTTTTGAACACTGAAGCTTTCTTT. This encodes CSALVGVLNTEAFF.

This clonotype has a handful of counts. This clone may be a read error of a much larger clone one base away. CDR3 nucleotides: TGTGCCAGCAGTACTCAGGCTGTAAACACCATATATTTT. It is translated as CASSTQAVNTIYF. The gene calls are TRBV7-9 and TRBJ1-3; D remains ambiguous. The germline V gene encodes CDR1 SEHNR and CDR2 FQNEAQ (reference sequence). V dropped 6 bases and J dropped 6 bases, with 12 bases sitting between them. CDR3 length: 13 amino acids.

The J gene is TRBJ2-1, the V gene TRBV29-1; D tentatively reads TRBD1 or TRBD2 (5 bases each). Trimming removed 6 bases at V and 4 bases at J, with 13 bases between. CDR3 length equals 13 residues. The germline V gene encodes CDR1 SQVTM and CDR2 ANQGSEA. The CDR3: CSVAFWGYNEQFF. The CDR3 DNA reads TGCAGCGTCGCGTTCTGGGGGTACAATGAGCAGTTCTTC.

This clonotype was seen at least ten times. The chain combines TRBV20-1 with TRBJ1-6, with D possibly matching TRBD1 (5 bases). The CDR3 has 14 amino acids. V was clipped by 2 bases and J by 7 bases, with 12 bases between them. Germline V gives CDR1 DFQATT, CDR2 SNEGSKA (reference sequence). In nucleotides, the CDR3 is TGCAGTGCTAGAATCGCGGCAGGGAATTCACCCCTCCACTTT. It translates to CSARIAAGNSPLHF.

This clonotype has at least ten counts. The V call is TRBV30, the J call TRBJ2-2, with 7 bases aligning to TRBD1. CDR3 length equals 13 residues. Germline V gene lookup returns CDR1 GTSNPN and CDR2 SVGIG (reference sequence). Germline trimming cut 1 base from V and 4 bases from J; bases unmatched to any gene: 0. In nucleotides, the CDR3 is TGTGCCTGGAGTGGGGACAGCACCGGGGAGCTGTTTTTT. Protein product: CAWSGDSTGELFF.